Sequencing of this T cell receptor beta chain was carried out in a study of technical replicates of blood from a handful of donors. Germline lookup yields CDR1 SEHNR and CDR2 FQNEAQ (reference sequence). The J segment lost 8 bases and the V segment lost 4 bases, leaving 6 bases of the junction unmatched. The CDR3 is made up of 13 amino acids. Sequencing used immunoSEQ multiplex PCR; TCRdb keeps in-frame clones, though not all of them. The table has about 80,000 clones, around nine tenths seen once. The sequencing sample was made of T cells isolated from PBMCs. The chain links TRBV7-9 to TRBJ1-2; the match to TRBD1 covers 8 bases. This clonotype was sampled from a human donor in good health. The CDR3 protein is CASSSGQAGGYTF. CDR3 bases: TGTGCCAGCAGCTCGGGACAGGCGGGGGGCTACACCTTC.